The 16 T cell receptor beta chains given below trace back to one sample, sequenced in a study of identifying expanded T cells in peripheral blood. Sequenced by immunoSEQ multiplex PCR; TCRdb stores in-frame clones only, minus some. The table records some 78,000 clones, 84% of them present only once. The sequenced sample consisted of blood. The receptor set was obtained from a person between 18 and 69 years old in good health.

The genes are TRBV9 and TRBJ2-7, with a tentative D call TRBD1 (6 bases). V shed 0 bases and J shed 3 bases, with 10 bases lying between them. There are 14 residues in the CDR3. CDR1 and CDR2 from the germline V gene are SGDLS and YYNGEE. This chain's CDR3 is CASSVEQGGYEQYF. The CDR3 nucleotides are TGTGCCAGCAGCGTAGAACAGGGCGGCTACGAGCAGTACTTC.

This rearrangement joins TRBV6-5 to TRBJ1-3; D is perhaps TRBD1 (6 bases). The V gene's germline CDR1 is MNHEY and CDR2 SVGAGI. The CDR3 runs to 14 residues. V was trimmed by 5 bases and J by 7 bases, leaving 15 bases between them. The CDR3 nucleotides are TGTGCCAGCAGTACGTCCAGGGGTAGGAACACCATATATTTT. Its translation is CASSTSRGRNTIYF.

In regard to this clone: Other DNA sequences in this sample translate to the same CDR3. The rearrangement uses TRBV5-1 and TRBJ2-7; TRBD2 aligns across 8 bases. V was pared by 5 bases and J by 0 bases, with 13 bases of the junction left unmatched. CDR3 size: 17 residues. Germline CDR1 and CDR2: SGHRS and YFSETQ. The chain's CDR3 is CASSRGGVGFGSYEQYF. The CDR3 DNA follows: TGCGCCAGCAGTCGGGGGGGGGTGGGGTTCGGCTCCTACGAGCAGTACTTC.

The V and J genes are TRBV7-3 and TRBJ2-7, with no clear D. V lost 1 base and J 0 bases, leaving 10 bases between the germline ends. Per germline, CDR1 SGHTA and CDR2 FQGTGA. This CDR3 is 15 amino acids long. For the CDR3, the DNA is TGTGCCAGCAGCTTAAGTGGGGTTTCCTCCTACGAGCAGTACTTC. Its protein product is CASSLSGVSSYEQYF.

The V call is TRBV7-2, the J call TRBJ1-5; D not resolved. The CDR3 is 14 amino acids. The V gene lost 5 bases and the J gene lost 0 bases, with 8 bases spanning the gap. CDR1 and CDR2 from the germline V gene are SGHTA and FQGNSA. CDR3 nucleotide sequence: TGTGCCAGCAGCCGGGCTCTTAGCAATCAGCCCCAGCATTTT. It yields the protein CASSRALSNQPQHF.

Written as DNA, the CDR3 is TGTGCCAGCAGCTTTACGGGACAGAAAGAGACCCAGTACTTC. Its translation: CASSFTGQKETQYF. The rearrangement links TRBV5-6 to TRBJ2-5; TRBD1 matches 7 bases. The CDR3 has 14 residues. Losses at the gene ends were 2 bases for V and 3 bases for J; bases not matched to a gene: 4. The V gene's germline CDR1 is SGHDT and CDR2 YYEEEE. Filled out from reference TRBV5-6 and TRBJ2-5, the complete variable domain reads DAGVTQSPTHLIKTRGQQVTLRCSPKSGHDTVSWYQQALGQGPQFIFQYYEEEERQRGNFPDRFSGHQFPNYSSELNVNALLLGDSALYLCASSFTGQKETQYFGPGTRLLVL.

This clone was observed once. This chain uses TRBV6-6 with TRBJ1-5; D not resolved. Trimming took off 4 bases at V and 5 bases at J, with 9 bases between the two ends. The CDR3 is 13 amino acids. The germline CDR1 and CDR2 sequences are MNHNY and SVGAGI (reference sequence). CDR3 region: CASSWSADQPQHF. DNA of the CDR3: TGTGCCAGCAGTTGGTCAGCAGATCAGCCCCAGCATTTT.

The rearrangement links TRBV27 to TRBJ1-5; no clear D. V lost 2 bases, J lost 7 bases, and 12 bases lay in between. This CDR3 contains 14 residues. Germline V CDR1 and CDR2: MNHEY, SMNVEV (reference sequence). The CDR3 spells CASSLSWGRQPQHF. For the CDR3, the DNA is TGTGCCAGCAGTTTAAGTTGGGGAAGGCAGCCCCAGCATTTT.

For this clone: Other DNA sequences in this specimen translate into the identical CDR3. The gene calls are TRBV7-2 and TRBJ2-5, with 7 bases lining up with TRBD2. Germline CDR1 SGHTA, CDR2 FQGNSA. The CDR3 loop spans 13 amino acids. Trimming at V came to 5 bases and at J to 5 bases, leaving 5 bases not matched to a gene. CDR3 nucleotide sequence: TGTGCCAGCAGCCTTAATAGCGGGGAGACCCAGTACTTC. It translates to CASSLNSGETQYF.

V usage is TRBV7-8 and J usage is TRBJ2-7; 10 bases align to TRBD2. Germline V CDR1 and CDR2: SGHVS, FQNEAQ. With V trimmed by 5 bases and J by 3 bases, 7 bases remained unmatched. The CDR3 consists of 15 residues. In nucleotides, the CDR3 is TGTGCCAGCAGCCCTAGTCTAGCGGGGGTCTACGAGCAGTACTTC. It translates to CASSPSLAGVYEQYF.

The rearrangement uses TRBV29-1 and TRBJ1-5; D ambiguous. Trimming cost V 4 bases and J 7 bases, with 14 bases left between them. In germline, CDR1 is SQVTM, CDR2 ANQGSEA. CDR3 length: 13 amino acids. CDR3 region: CSVGLDPGQPQHF. As DNA, the CDR3 is TGCAGCGTTGGGCTCGACCCCGGGCAGCCCCAGCATTTT.

The rearrangement joins TRBV7-2 to TRBJ2-7; 8 nucleotides align to TRBD1. The CDR3 consists of 16 residues. With V trimmed by 1 base and J by 0 bases, 5 bases remained unmatched. CDR1 and CDR2 from the germline V gene are SGHTA and FQGNSA. CDR3 residues: CASSLVWTGTSYEQYF. In DNA form, the CDR3 reads TGTGCCAGCAGCTTAGTGTGGACAGGGACCTCCTACGAGCAGTACTTC.

The chain combines TRBV19 with TRBJ2-3; weak D call: TRBD1 (6 bases). V dropped 4 bases and J dropped 7 bases, with 15 bases sitting between them. Germline V gene data show CDR1 as LNHDA and CDR2 as SQIVND (reference sequence). The CDR3 runs 14 residues. Here the CDR3 reads CASSNPGDRNTQYF. As DNA, the CDR3 is TGTGCCAGTAGTAACCCAGGGGATAGGAATACGCAGTATTTT.

This clone was observed once. CDR3 protein: CASSQPTSGSNEQFF. The CDR3 DNA sequence: TGCGCCAGCAGCCAACCGACTAGCGGGAGCAATGAGCAGTTCTTC. The chain carries TRBV4-3 and TRBJ2-1, with TRBD2 matching 12 bases. CDR1 and CDR2 (germline): LGHNA, YSLEER. J gave up 6 bases and V 2 bases, and 2 bases lay outside the gene matches. The length of the CDR3 is 15 residues.

This clone was counted a few times. V gene TRBV5-6 combines with J gene TRBJ2-7; 11 bases line up with TRBD2. This CDR3 comprises 15 residues. The V gene end was trimmed by 3 bases and the J gene end by 5 bases; junction bases not matched to a gene: 7. Germline assignment: CDR1 SGHDT and CDR2 YYEEEE. The CDR3 DNA is TGTGCCAGCAGCTCAAGACTAGCGGGACTCCACGAGCAGTACTTC. It is translated as CASSSRLAGLHEQYF.

The CDR3, as DNA: TGTGCCAGCAGTGGTATAGCGGGGTTCTACAATGAGCAGTTCTTC. Translated: CASSGIAGFYNEQFF. The rearrangement joins TRBV27 to TRBJ2-1; 8 positions agree with TRBD2. This CDR3 has 15 residues. The J segment lost 3 bases and the V segment lost 5 bases, leaving 6 bases of the junction unmatched. The germline gives CDR1 MNHEY, CDR2 SMNVEV (reference sequence).